These 9 T cell receptor beta chains were sequenced from one sample in a study of blood T cell repertoires in COVID-19. Libraries were prepared by immunoSEQ multiplex PCR; TCRdb keeps only in-frame clonotypes and omits some of them. Of 100,000 to 150,000 clones in the sample, about 80% were seen once. Specimen: peripheral blood. All receptors come from a man aged 40-49 years with active or convalescent COVID-19.

J is TRBJ2-7 and V is TRBV7-9; 8 positions match TRBD1. The CDR3 has 14 amino acids. V gave up 3 bases and J gave up 6 bases; unmatched junction bases: 7. Germline CDR1 reads SEHNR; CDR2 reads FQNEAQ (reference sequence). CDR3 coding DNA: TGTGCCAGCAGCTTTCAGACAGGGGTTGCCGAGCAGTACTTC. This gives the protein CASSFQTGVAEQYF.

The chain links TRBV3-1 (or the pseudogene TRBV3-2) to TRBJ1-4; D unresolved. V lost 3 bases and J lost 8, with 16 bases in between. Germline V gene data show CDR1 as LGHDT and CDR2 as YNNKEL (reference sequence). This CDR3 spans 15 amino acids. CDR3 sequence: CASSQPMGSGEKLFF. The CDR3 nucleotides are TGTGCCAGCAGCCAGCCAATGGGGTCGGGAGAAAAACTGTTTTTT.

Details on this clone: This sample includes further DNA sequences coding for the same CDR3. The chain couples TRBV9 to TRBJ1-1; D remains ambiguous. The CDR3 is 13 amino acids. Germline V gives CDR1 SGDLS, CDR2 YYNGEE. V was trimmed by 4 bases and J by 2 bases, leaving 9 bases between them. CDR3 sequence: CASSPTPNTEAFF. The CDR3 bases are TGTGCCAGCAGCCCGACACCAAACACTGAAGCTTTCTTT.

The CDR3, as DNA: TGTGCCAGCAGCCATGAGGGGCCGGGGAGGAATGAGCAGTTCTTC. Its translation is CASSHEGPGRNEQFF. This chain uses TRBV4-2 with TRBJ2-1, with D possibly being TRBD2 (6 bases). This CDR3 has 15 residues. The germline V gene has CDR1 LGHNA and CDR2 YNFKEQ. Trimming removed 3 bases from V and 7 bases from J, with 16 bases in between.

Written as DNA, the CDR3 is TGTGCCAGCAGAAGAACGGCGGGGGACACCGGGGAGCTGTTTTTT. This sequence encodes CASRRTAGDTGELFF. The genes are TRBV6-5 and TRBJ2-2; 7 nucleotides align to TRBD2. The junction had 7 bases not matched to a gene; V was cut back by 6 bases and J by 3 bases. CDR1 and CDR2 from the germline V gene are MNHEY and SVGAGI. CDR3 length: 15 amino acids.

The chain links TRBV3-1 (or the pseudogene TRBV3-2) to TRBJ1-2; D perhaps matches TRBD1 (6 bases). This CDR3 is built from 15 residues. The V gene's germline CDR1 is LGHDT and CDR2 YNNKEL (reference sequence). Trimming left V 4 bases short and J 8 bases short, with 20 bases between. The CDR3 reads CASSPSTGRKGGYTF. In DNA form, the CDR3 reads TGTGCCAGCAGCCCATCGACAGGACGGAAGGGCGGCTACACCTTC.

This chain links TRBV6-6 with TRBJ1-2; TRBD1 aligns across 7 bases. The CDR3 is 15 amino acids. CDR1 MNHNY and CDR2 SVGAGI come from the germline V gene (reference sequence). Trimming took 8 bases from V and 0 from J; bases not matched to a gene: 9. CDR3 in amino acids: CASLGEGAPNYGYTF. The DNA of the CDR3 is TGTGCCAGCCTGGGTGAGGGGGCACCTAACTATGGCTACACCTTC.

This chain connects TRBV2 to TRBJ1-1; D remains unclear. Germline V gene lookup returns CDR1 SNHLY and CDR2 FYNNEI. V was pared by 4 bases and J by 7 bases, with 13 bases between. CDR3 length: 13 residues. CDR3 nucleotides: TGTGCCAGCAGTGTATGGGGAGAGATTGAAGCTTTCTTT. It specifies CASSVWGEIEAFF. Filled out from reference TRBV2 and TRBJ1-1, the complete variable domain reads EPEVTQTPSHQVTQMGQEVILRCVPISNHLYFYWYRQILGQKVEFLVSFYNNEISEKSEIFDDQFSVERPDGSNFTLKIRSTKLEDSAMYFCASSVWGEIEAFFGQGTRLTVV.

The count of this clone is one. The chain has TRBV5-1 and TRBJ1-5, with a tentative D call TRBD1 (5 bases). The V gene's germline CDR1 is SGHRS and CDR2 YFSETQ. The CDR3 spans 14 residues. V gave up 0 bases and J gave up 4 bases, with 8 bases separating them. Written as DNA, the CDR3 is TGCGCCAGCAGCTTGGGACAGATGAATCAGCCCCAGCATTTT. Its translation is CASSLGQMNQPQHF.